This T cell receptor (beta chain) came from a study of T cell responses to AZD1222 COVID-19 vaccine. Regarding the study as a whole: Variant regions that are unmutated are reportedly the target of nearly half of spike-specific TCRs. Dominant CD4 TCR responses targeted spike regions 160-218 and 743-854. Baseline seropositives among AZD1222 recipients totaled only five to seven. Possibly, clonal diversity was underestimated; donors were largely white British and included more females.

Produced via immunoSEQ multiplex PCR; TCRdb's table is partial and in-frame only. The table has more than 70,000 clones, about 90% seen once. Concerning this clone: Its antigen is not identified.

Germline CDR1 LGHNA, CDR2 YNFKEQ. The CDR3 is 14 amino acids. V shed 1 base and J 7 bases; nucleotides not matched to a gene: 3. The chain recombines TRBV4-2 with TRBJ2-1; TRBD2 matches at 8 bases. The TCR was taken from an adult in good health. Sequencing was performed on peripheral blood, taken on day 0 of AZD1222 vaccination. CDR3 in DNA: TGTGCCAGCAGCCAAGGGGGGACTAGGAATGAGCAGTTCTTC. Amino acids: CASSQGGTRNEQFF.